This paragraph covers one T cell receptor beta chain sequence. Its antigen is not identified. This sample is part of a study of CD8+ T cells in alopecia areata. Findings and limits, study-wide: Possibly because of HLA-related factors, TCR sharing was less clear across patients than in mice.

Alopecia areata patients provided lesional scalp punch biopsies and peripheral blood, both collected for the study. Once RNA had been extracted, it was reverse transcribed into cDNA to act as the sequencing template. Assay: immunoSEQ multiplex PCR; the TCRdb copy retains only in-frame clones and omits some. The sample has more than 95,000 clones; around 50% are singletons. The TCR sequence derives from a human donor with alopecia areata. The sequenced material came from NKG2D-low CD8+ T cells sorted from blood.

This CDR3 reads CASSQEEAGNYEQYF. The CDR3 bases are TGCGCCAGCAGCCAAGAAGAGGCAGGGAACTACGAGCAGTACTTC. The chain is built from TRBV4-1 and TRBJ2-7, with D perhaps TRBD1 (5 bases). From germline, CDR1 is MGHRA and CDR2 YSYEKL. The V end lost 0 bases, the J end lost 3 bases, and 12 bases lay between the germline ends. The CDR3 covers 15 residues.